The rows below give T cell receptor beta chains drawn from one sample of a study of CD8+ T cells in alopecia areata. Sequenced by immunoSEQ multiplex PCR; TCRdb stores in-frame clones only, minus some. The data contain 45,000 to 60,000 clones, around 97% of them singletons. Material: CD8+ T cells sorted from blood, obtained at week 0. The receptors originated from a human donor with alopecia areata. Each CDR3 is given without its conserved first and last residue.

v_call | cdr3_aa
TRBV7-9 | ASRDRNYGETQY
TRBV7-9 | ASSPRTGMITEAF
TRBV7-9 | ASSFLTGVGGELF
TRBV5-1 | ASSSTSGGAGDTQY
TRBV15 | ATSRDYKEVETQY
TRBV19 | ASTSEWGRVSGELF
TRBV10-3 | AISDAGGDTGELF
TRBV2 | ASTGEVTGELF
TRBV4-3 | ASSQGVSGANVLT
TRBV7-8 | ASSLLWDIMNTEAF
TRBV7-9 | ASSSSGGSGAYEQY
TRBV9 | ASSVGMDEQF
TRBV18 | ASSPGMYNTEAF
TRBV27 | ASSSPTGGEETQY
TRBV11-1 | ASSQDRGRLYGYT
TRBV5-6 | ASSRTSGGPTDTQY
TRBV7-9 | ASSPQGRMNTEAF
TRBV7-9 | ASSFGQGTAYEQY
TRBV11-2 | ASSLAGQGYEETQY
TRBV7-8 | ASSLGGWAERETQY
TRBV7-8 | ASSTPGAENYPESYEQY
TRBV10-2 | ASSESGTGTYEQY
TRBV4-3 | ASSQDGGRSPYYEQY
TRBV4-3 | ASSQEGGYSTDTQY
TRBV14 | ASTPQGIGTEAF
TRBV6-5 | ASSYSNGERQY
TRBV11-2 | ASSLYGGAYNEQF
TRBV2 | ASSSGQGNYGYT
TRBV9 | AIPRCRGVSNEQF
TRBV7-8 | ASSVEAGAIQETQY
TRBV7-2 | SVRGGPESY
TRBV27 | ASSLIGGAASTQY
TRBV19 | ASSTPEGAYEQY
TRBV27 | ASSATETYVEQY
TRBV4-3 | ASSQRVGDLTSLAKNIQY
TRBV29-1 | SVLSDQKSGANVLT
TRBV4-2 | ASSQETAGFSYEQY
TRBV7-6 | ASSPRGGSTDTQY
TRBV5-6 | ASSRTENNEQF
TRBV27 | ASSWGGNTGELF
TRBV7-8 | ASSLQTGAIGNTIY
TRBV29-1 | SVGLGTQY
TRBV7-9 | ASSRLQGSNSPLH
TRBV27 | ASSHGSGLAGEQY
TRBV5-1 | ASSSGTVDEQY
TRBV7-9 | ASSLREGATDTQY
TRBV7-9 | ASSLPRQGAMNTEAF
TRBV4-2 | ASSQEGQGALYEQY
TRBV7-9 | ASTDRSRTDTQY
TRBV7-9 | ASSHRDRVNEQY